A selection of T cell receptor beta chains follows, all from one sample in a study of blood T cell repertoires in COVID-19. Sequencing was performed with immunoSEQ multiplex PCR; in TCRdb, only in-frame clones are kept and a portion is missing. This table holds more than 300,000 clones, 89% found once. Input material: peripheral blood. These receptors came from a man aged 18-30 years who had recovered from COVID-19. Both conserved end residues are part of each CDR3. A D gene is named only where the DNA matches it firmly. Clone size is not always given. Where it is, it says once, few, many or a class for expanded clones.

CDR3,DNA,J,size,V,D
CASSPEGVGTDTQYF,TGTGCCAGTAGTCCAGAGGGCGTGGGCACAGATACGCAGTATTTT,TRBJ2-3,.,TRBV19,.
CAWALNRGDYGYTF,TGTGCCTGGGCCCTGAACAGGGGGGACTATGGCTACACCTTC,TRBJ1-2,few,TRBV30,TRBD1
CASSRQGSSYNEQFF,TGTGCCAGCAGTCGACAGGGGAGCTCCTACAATGAGCAGTTCTTC,TRBJ2-1,.,TRBV5-8,TRBD1
CASSQTGVGYTF,TGTGCCAGCAGCCAAACAGGGGTAGGCTACACCTTC,TRBJ1-2,.,TRBV3-1/TRBV3-2,TRBD1
CASSPVENEQFF,TGTGCCAGCTCACCAGTCGAGAATGAGCAGTTCTTC,TRBJ2-1,.,TRBV18,.
CASIGLSGKTQYF,TGTGCCAGCATTGGTTTGTCCGGGAAGACCCAGTACTTC,TRBJ2-5,.,TRBV27,.
CAISLTGPGELFF,TGTGCCATCAGTTTGACAGGCCCCGGGGAGCTGTTTTTT,TRBJ2-2,few,TRBV10-3,.
CSASEVDEQYF,TGCAGTGCCAGCGAGGTTGACGAGCAGTACTTC,TRBJ2-7,.,TRBV20-1,.
CAWSVGAASTDTQYF,TGTGCCTGGAGTGTAGGAGCGGCTAGCACAGATACGCAGTATTTT,TRBJ2-3,.,TRBV30,.
CAWTGQWNTEAFF,TGTGCCTGGACGGGACAGTGGAACACTGAAGCTTTCTTT,TRBJ1-1,.,TRBV30,TRBD1
CASSYSPDSYEPWDEAFF,TGTGCCAGCAGTTACTCGCCGGACAGCTACGAACCATGGGATGAAGCTTTCTTT,TRBJ1-1,.,TRBV6-2/TRBV6-3,.
CASSVEARPGLGTEAFF,TGTGCCAGCAGCGTAGAGGCCCGACCGGGACTTGGGACTGAAGCTTTCTTT,TRBJ1-1,few,TRBV9,.
CSVTQGDRGHGTEAFF,TGCAGCGTTACTCAAGGGGACAGGGGTCATGGCACTGAAGCTTTCTTT,TRBJ1-1,.,TRBV29-1,TRBD1
CASSKPQGYEQYF,TGTGCCAGCAGTAAACCACAGGGTTACGAGCAGTACTTC,TRBJ2-7,.,TRBV6-5,.
CASSQEIRRDIYEQYF,TGCGCCAGCAGCCAAGAAATAAGGAGGGATATCTACGAGCAGTACTTC,TRBJ2-7,.,TRBV4-3,.
CASSPHPADGTQYF,TGTGCCAGCAGCCCCCACCCAGCGGACGGGACCCAGTACTTC,TRBJ2-5,.,TRBV7-2,.
CASSPGGGTNTEAFF,TGTGCCAGCAGCCCCGGTGGAGGGACGAACACTGAAGCTTTCTTT,TRBJ1-1,.,TRBV7-9,.
CASSSGTSGTDTQYF,TGTGCCAGCAGTTCAGGGACTAGCGGCACAGATACGCAGTATTTT,TRBJ2-3,.,TRBV11-2,TRBD2
CASSLSGQGIGNSPLHF,TGCGCCAGCAGCTTGTCGGGACAGGGGATTGGTAATTCACCCCTCCACTTT,TRBJ1-6,.,TRBV5-1,TRBD1
CASSIRGTGGVRNTEAFF,TGTGCCAGCAGTATTCGGGGGACAGGGGGCGTGCGGAACACTGAAGCTTTCTTT,TRBJ1-1,.,TRBV6-2/TRBV6-3,TRBD1
CSVPSAYEQYF,TGCAGCGTTCCTAGTGCCTACGAGCAGTACTTC,TRBJ2-7,.,TRBV29-1,.
CASTVGLAGSYEQFF,TGTGCCAGCACCGTAGGACTAGCGGGGAGCTATGAGCAGTTCTTC,TRBJ2-1,.,TRBV7-2,TRBD2
CASDLNYGYTF,TGTGCTAGTGATCTGAACTATGGCTACACCTTC,TRBJ1-2,.,TRBV12-5,.
CASSSTPGTPTLGQFF,TGCGCCAGCAGCTCGACCCCCGGGACTCCCACCCTAGGCCAGTTCTTC,TRBJ2-1,.,TRBV5-1,.
CASSLPRGSNQPQHF,TGTGCCAGCAGTTTGCCCAGGGGAAGCAATCAGCCCCAGCATTTT,TRBJ1-5,.,TRBV28,.